This record covers a single T cell receptor (beta chain). The antigen is not known. The CDR3 covers 14 residues. Trimming removed 1 base at V and 7 bases at J, with 13 bases between. CDR1 is SEHNR and CDR2 is FQNEAQ in the germline V gene (reference sequence). The sample originates from a study of cytomegalovirus exposure and HLA in healthy donors. Overall study results and limits: Evidence from a later analysis indicated that most CMV-associated TCR beta chains looked HLA-restricted. The classifier was said to identify cytomegalovirus status with high specificity and sensitivity.

PCR used 60 Vbeta primers and 13 Jbeta primers. The table came from immunoSEQ multiplex PCR; TCRdb's copy has only in-frame clones and leaves some out. Among about 130,000 clones listed, roughly 78% were seen once. The sample consisted of PBMCs. V and J are TRBV7-9 and TRBJ1-2; weak D call: TRBD1 (5 bases). The clonotype comes from a man between 25 and 39 years old in good health and CMV-seropositive. CDR3 DNA: TGTGCCAGCAGCTTAGACGGAGGGGTGGCTGGCTACACCTTC. It is translated as CASSLDGGVAGYTF.